This T cell receptor beta chain was obtained from a study of T cell responses to AZD1222 COVID-19 vaccine. Study background: Combined were second doses at about 4 or about 12 weeks. Study-level results: Among spike-specific TCRs, nearly half reportedly target unmutated variant regions. Compared with day 0, the breadth and depth of the Spike-specific TCR repertoire rose significantly after two doses of AZD1222. Only a handful of AZD1222 recipients, more than five in all, had baseline seropositivity.

This CDR3 has 15 amino acids. V lost 4 bases, J lost 3 bases, and 5 bases stayed unmatched. In germline, CDR1 is MRHNA, CDR2 SNTAGT. Worth noting for this clone: The antigen is not known.

Data came from immunoSEQ multiplex PCR; TCRdb stores just in-frame clones and leaves some out. This table has roughly 150,000 clones, 80% to 95% appearing once. Sequencing used peripheral blood, obtained on day 0 of AZD1222 vaccination. The chain is built from TRBV6-4 and TRBJ2-7, with 11 bases fitting TRBD2. This sequence originates from an adult in good health. The CDR3 coding sequence is TGTGCCAGCAGTGTACTAGCGGGAGAAGGCTACGAGCAGTACTTC. Residues: CASSVLAGEGYEQYF.